The T cell receptor (beta chain) described here comes from a study of T cells in Graves' hyperthyroidism and ophthalmopathy. This clonotype was seen a few times. Its target is unknown. Amplified regions were TCR beta CDR3 sequences from RNA transcripts. HTBI primers were employed in a first-round RT-PCR of the TCR CDR3. Via MiXCR, TCRdb re-called the multiplex PCR reads, giving one row per CDR3 protein. The data contain approximately 720,000 distinct CDR3 sequences, over 15% of them singletons. V was cut by 4 bases and J by 4 bases, with 16 bases left in between. Looked up from germline, CDR1 is SQVTM and CDR2 is ANQGSEA. The CDR3 length is 14 residues. The blood specimen was taken at initial hyperthyroidism diagnosis, before any ophthalmopathy symptoms. General study points: The authors' 13 V-J model separated ophthalmopathy from stable hyperthyroidism. Ophthalmopathy onset followed model prediction by a median about 6.5 months.

Sequencing was performed on blood. J is TRBJ1-1 and V is TRBV29-1, with D uncertain. This clonotype originated in a woman aged 50 to 60 with Graves' hyperthyroidism that later progressed to Graves' ophthalmopathy. The DNA of the CDR3 is TGCAGCGTTGCCGGCCTCTTTGAAGGCACTGAAGCTTTCTTT. Translated, it gives CSVAGLFEGTEAFF.